The clone carrying this T cell receptor (beta chain) has just a few counts. The data derive from a study of Graves' ophthalmopathy and Graves' hyperthyroidism. Study-wide background: Calling hyperthyroidism stable required that no ophthalmopathy show up within 18 months of follow-up.

The germline V gene encodes CDR1 LNHNV and CDR2 YYDKDF (reference sequence). The CDR3 is 14 amino acids. J gave up 4 bases and V 0 bases, and 2 bases lay outside the gene matches. Amplified TCR beta CDR3 regions were obtained using RNA transcripts as template. Following a first-round RT-PCR that used HTBI primers, a second-round multiplex PCR was carried out. TCRdb called the multiplex PCR reads again in MiXCR, with one record for every CDR3 protein. The sample contains more than 1,000,000 distinct CDR3 sequences, around a third of which appear only once. The hyperthyroidism patients, aged 18 to 65, had been newly diagnosed, with under 2 months' duration. If patients had other autoimmune diseases, uncontrolled infections, pregnancy or lactation, they were excluded. Orbital computed tomography and thyroid ultrasound, along with TRAb, serum thyroxine and clinical symptoms, underpinned diagnosis.

V and J are TRBV15 and TRBJ1-2; TRBD1 matches at 7 bases. Sequenced: peripheral blood or thyroid tissue (not recorded which). This clonotype was sampled from an adult man with Graves' hyperthyroidism. As DNA, the CDR3 is TGTGCCACCAGCAGAGATCGGACAGGCTATGGCTACACCTTC. Translated, it gives CATSRDRTGYGYTF. Together with reference TRBV15 and TRBJ1-2, the CDR3 gives the full variable domain: DAMVIQNPRYQVTQFGKPVTLSCSQTLNHNVMYWYQQKSSQAPKLLFHYYDKDFNNEADTPDNFQSRRPNTSFCFLDIRSPGLGDTAMYLCATSRDRTGYGYTFGSGTRLTVV.